This T cell receptor beta chain derives from a study of T cell clones after liver transplantation (dated by TCRdb to the late 2010s). Concerning the study at large: The samples were obtained from ITN030ST, a randomized trial that attempted immunosuppression withdrawal within 2 years after liver transplantation. Donor-reactive T cell clones were identified by TCRbeta sequencing following a pre-transplant mixed lymphocyte reaction and were subsequently tracked in post-transplant blood. Third party-reactive TCRbeta sequences from pre-transplant MLRs were also identified as an antigen-independent comparator for donor-reactive sequences. Of the eight recipients, a few were HCV-positive, while the remaining recipients had been transplanted for non-autoimmune, non-viral indications. No induction therapy was given to the subjects, and standard immunosuppression was administered until randomization at 12-24 months post-transplant. Tolerance meant complete immunosuppression withdrawal for at least one year without liver enzymes rising beyond twice the upper limit of normal. Blood samples were collected pre-transplant, then pre-randomization ahead of withdrawal, and finally post-randomization once withdrawal had either been completed or failed. A cohort of 8 liver transplant recipients was studied, of whom 3 were classified as tolerant and 5 as non-tolerant.

About this clone itself: This clone's antigen is unknown. The sample holds no much larger clone one base away, and base qualities are not on file.

The CDR3 sequence holds 14 residues, the cysteine and phenylalanine included. Left in the record is the CDR3 DNA by itself, 42 bases read in frame from the first base. According to the germline V gene (reference sequence), CDR1 reads SGHNT and CDR2 reads YYREEE. V is cut back by 4 bases and J by 7 bases, with 9 bases in the junction unmatched. Study-level results and caveats: The conclusions were preliminary, being limited by small, heterogeneous patient numbers and by non-standardized post-transplant time points. After accounting for repertoire turnover, donor-reactive detection was significantly reduced in 7 of 8 subjects for CD4 and 8 of 8 for CD8. Low numbers of available donor cells limited the measurable donor-reactive repertoire in a couple of subjects. In most of the 8 subjects, regardless of tolerance or HCV status, circulating donor-reactive CD4 TCRbeta sequences dropped significantly post-transplant. Donor-reactive sequences declined more than third party-reactive ones, suggesting partial antigen-specific deletion unrelated to withdrawal success. Since no allograft tissue specimens were available, donor-reactive T cells may have migrated into the graft instead of being deleted.

Frozen genomic DNA underwent high-throughput TCRbeta CDR3 sequencing by immunoSEQ, including PCR amplification, mapping, bias correction and internal controls. Per the original workflow: Only productive rearrangements were retained, and each unique TCRbeta sequence was defined by its CDR3 nucleotide sequence together with its V and J gene. For classification of a sequence as donor-reactive, at least 5-fold expansion in CFSE-low cells relative to unstimulated pre-transplant cells and a frequency of at least 0.01% were required. Minimum frequency thresholds were set for each subject on the basis of the unstimulated sample with the lowest template count, so that a detection power of at least 90% was ensured. Repertoire turnover was measured by Jensen-Shannon divergence between the top 1000 TCRbeta sequences post- and pre-transplant. Changes in detection of donor-reactive sequences were assessed with two-sided Fisher's exact tests. TCRdb limited this immuneACCESS table to in-frame rearrangements with V and J called. A share of clones is missing; checked studies link under half to unresolved V genes, and the rest is unexplained. V and J calls and clone size are those listed in that table; D and trimming were worked out from the DNA. In this sample the table shows 45,000 to 60,000 clones, 60% to 80% of which occur a single time. Clones ranked in the top ten supply around 8.9% of the sample.

Unstimulated PBMCs, after thawing, were stained for CD3, CD4 and CD8 and then FACS-sorted into CD3+CD4+ and CD3+CD8+ populations. Randomization to immunosuppression withdrawal applied to every one of the 8 studied subjects. Genomic DNA was isolated with the Qiagen DNeasy Blood and Tissue Kit. The sequence was obtained from a human patient who received a liver transplant. After a transplant, not all T cells may be the patient's own; some may come from the graft donor. The specimen was CD4+ T cells from blood, collected at the 22-month timepoint. The chain employs TRBV5-4 and TRBJ1-1; TRBD1 aligns with 8 central bases. CDR3 region: CASSLGQAQSEAFF. The nucleotide sequence reads as follows: TGTGCCAGCAGCCTGGGACAGGCCCAGAGTGAAGCTTTCTTT.